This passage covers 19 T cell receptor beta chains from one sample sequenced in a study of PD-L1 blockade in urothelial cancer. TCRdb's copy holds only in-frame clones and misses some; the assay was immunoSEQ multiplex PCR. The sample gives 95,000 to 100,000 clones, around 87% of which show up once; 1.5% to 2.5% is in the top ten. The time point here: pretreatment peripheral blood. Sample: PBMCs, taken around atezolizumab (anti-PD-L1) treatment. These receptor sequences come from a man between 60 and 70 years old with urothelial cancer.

In DNA form, the CDR3 reads TGTGCCAGCAGCCTCAGGAGGGAACATGAGCAGTTCTTC. It translates to CASSLRREHEQFF. The chain combines TRBV7-3 with TRBJ2-1, with D perhaps TRBD2 (6 bases). The germline V gene encodes CDR1 SGHTA and CDR2 FQGTGA. The CDR3 has 13 residues. The V end lost 5 bases, the J end lost 8 bases, and 13 bases lay between the germline ends.

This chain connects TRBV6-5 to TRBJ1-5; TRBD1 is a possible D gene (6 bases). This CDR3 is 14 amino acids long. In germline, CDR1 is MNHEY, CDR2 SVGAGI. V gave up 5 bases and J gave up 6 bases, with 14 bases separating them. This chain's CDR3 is CASSPGVSAQPQHF. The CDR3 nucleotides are TGTGCCAGCAGTCCAGGGGTTTCGGCTCAGCCCCAGCATTTT.

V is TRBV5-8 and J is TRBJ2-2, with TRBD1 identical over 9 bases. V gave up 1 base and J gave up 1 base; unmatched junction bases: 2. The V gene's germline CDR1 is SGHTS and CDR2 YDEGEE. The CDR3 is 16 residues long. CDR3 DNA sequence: TGTGCCAGCAGCTTGCCGGGACAGGGGAACACCGGGGAGCTGTTTTTT. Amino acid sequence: CASSLPGQGNTGELFF.

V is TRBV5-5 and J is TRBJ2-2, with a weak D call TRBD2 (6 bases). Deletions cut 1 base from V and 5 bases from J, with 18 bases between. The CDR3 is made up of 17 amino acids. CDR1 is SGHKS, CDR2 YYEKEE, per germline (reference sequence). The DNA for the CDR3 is TGTGCCAGCAGCTTGATACGGGAGAGGTCGTTAACCGGGGAGCTGTTTTTT. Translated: CASSLIRERSLTGELFF.

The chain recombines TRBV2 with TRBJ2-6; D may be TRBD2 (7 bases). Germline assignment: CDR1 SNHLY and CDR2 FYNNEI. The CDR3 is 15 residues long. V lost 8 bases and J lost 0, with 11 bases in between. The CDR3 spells CASGRGTSGANVLTF. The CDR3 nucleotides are TGTGCCAGCGGGAGGGGGACCTCTGGGGCCAACGTCCTGACTTTC. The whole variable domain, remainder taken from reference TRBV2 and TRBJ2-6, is EPEVTQTPSHQVTQMGQEVILRCVPISNHLYFYWYRQILGQKVEFLVSFYNNEISEKSEIFDDQFSVERPDGSNFTLKIRSTKLEDSAMYFCASGRGTSGANVLTFGAGSRLTVL.

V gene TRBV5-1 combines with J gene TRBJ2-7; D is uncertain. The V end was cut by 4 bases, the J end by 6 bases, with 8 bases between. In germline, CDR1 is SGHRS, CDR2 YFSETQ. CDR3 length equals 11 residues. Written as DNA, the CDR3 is TGCGCCAGCAGCCTTGCCGGCGAGCAGTACTTC. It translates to CASSLAGEQYF. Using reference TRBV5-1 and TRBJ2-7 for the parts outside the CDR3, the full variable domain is KAGVTQTPRYLIKTRGQQVTLSCSPISGHRSVSWYQQTPGQGLQFLFEYFSETQRNKGNFPGRFSGRQFSNSRSEMNVSTLELGDSALYLCASSLAGEQYFGPGTRLTVT.

The CDR3 nucleotides are TGTGCCAGCAGCCTTTACAATCAGCCCCAGCATTTT. Protein sequence: CASSLYNQPQHF. The V gene is TRBV14, the J gene TRBJ1-5; D is uncertain. Trimming took off 4 bases at V and 3 bases at J, with 4 bases between the two ends. Per the germline V gene, CDR1 is SGHDN and CDR2 is FVKESK. This CDR3 has 12 residues. Complete variable domain (other parts from reference TRBV14 and TRBJ1-5): EAGVTQFPSHSVIEKGQTVTLRCDPISGHDNLYWYRRVMGKEIKFLLHFVKESKQDESGMPNNRFLAERTGGTYSTLKVQPAELEDSGVYFCASSLYNQPQHFGDGTRLSIL.

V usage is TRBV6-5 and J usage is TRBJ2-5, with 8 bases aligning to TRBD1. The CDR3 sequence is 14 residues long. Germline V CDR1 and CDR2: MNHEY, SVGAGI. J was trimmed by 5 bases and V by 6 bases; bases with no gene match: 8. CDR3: CASSQTGGRETQYF. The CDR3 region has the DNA TGTGCCAGCAGCCAAACAGGGGGTAGGGAGACCCAGTACTTC.

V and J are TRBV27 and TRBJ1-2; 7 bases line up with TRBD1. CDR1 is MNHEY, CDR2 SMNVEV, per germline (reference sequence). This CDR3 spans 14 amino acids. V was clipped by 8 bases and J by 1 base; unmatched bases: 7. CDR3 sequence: CASASGTVNYGYTF. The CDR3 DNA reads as TGTGCCAGCGCTTCCGGGACAGTTAACTATGGCTACACCTTC.

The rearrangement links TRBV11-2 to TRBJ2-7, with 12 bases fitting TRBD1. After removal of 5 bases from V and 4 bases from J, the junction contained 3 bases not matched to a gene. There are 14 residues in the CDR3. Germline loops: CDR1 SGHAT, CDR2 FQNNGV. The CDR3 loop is CASSGGQGAYEQYF. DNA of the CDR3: TGTGCCAGCAGCGGGGGACAGGGGGCTTACGAGCAGTACTTC.

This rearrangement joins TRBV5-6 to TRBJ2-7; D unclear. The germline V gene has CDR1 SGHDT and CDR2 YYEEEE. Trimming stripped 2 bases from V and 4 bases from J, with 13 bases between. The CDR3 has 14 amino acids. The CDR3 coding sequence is TGTGCCAGCAGCTTTCGGAACAGAGTGTACGAGCAGTACTTC. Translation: CASSFRNRVYEQYF.

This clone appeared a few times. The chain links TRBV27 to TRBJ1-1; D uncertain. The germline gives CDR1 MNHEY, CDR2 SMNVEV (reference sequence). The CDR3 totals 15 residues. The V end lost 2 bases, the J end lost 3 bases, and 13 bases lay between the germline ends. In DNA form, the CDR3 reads TGTGCCAGCAGTTTAGTGGAGGGCGTATACACTGAAGCTTTCTTT. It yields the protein CASSLVEGVYTEAFF.

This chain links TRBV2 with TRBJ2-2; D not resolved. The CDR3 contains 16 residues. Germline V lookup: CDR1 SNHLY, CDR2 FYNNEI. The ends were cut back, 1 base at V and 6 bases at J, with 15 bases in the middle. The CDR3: CASSEGATDRSGELFF. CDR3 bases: TGTGCCAGCAGTGAAGGGGCAACCGACCGGTCCGGGGAGCTGTTTTTT.

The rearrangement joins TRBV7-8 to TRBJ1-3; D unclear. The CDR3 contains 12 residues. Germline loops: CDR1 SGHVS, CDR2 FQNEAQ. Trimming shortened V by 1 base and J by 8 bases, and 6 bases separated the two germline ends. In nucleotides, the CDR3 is TGTGCCAGCAGCTTAGGGAGGGACACCATATATTTT. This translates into CASSLGRDTIYF.

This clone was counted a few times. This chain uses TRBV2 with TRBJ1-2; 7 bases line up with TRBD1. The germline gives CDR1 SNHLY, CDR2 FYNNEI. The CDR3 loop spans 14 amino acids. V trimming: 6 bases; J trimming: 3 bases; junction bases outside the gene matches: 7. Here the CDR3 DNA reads TGTGCCAGCAGGGCCCGACAGGGCGACTATGGCTACACCTTC. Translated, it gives CASRARQGDYGYTF.

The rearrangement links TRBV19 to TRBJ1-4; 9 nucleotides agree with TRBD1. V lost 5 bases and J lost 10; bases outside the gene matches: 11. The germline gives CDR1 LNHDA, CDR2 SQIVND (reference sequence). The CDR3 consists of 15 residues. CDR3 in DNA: TGTGCCAGTAGTGTTGGGACAGGGACCTCTGGAAAACTGTTTTTT. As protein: CASSVGTGTSGKLFF. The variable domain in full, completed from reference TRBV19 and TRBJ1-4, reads DGGITQSPKYLFRKEGQNVTLSCEQNLNHDAMYWYRQDPGQGLRLIYYSQIVNDFQKGDIAEGYSVSREKKESFPLTVTSAQKNPTAFYLCASSVGTGTSGKLFFGSGTQLSVL.

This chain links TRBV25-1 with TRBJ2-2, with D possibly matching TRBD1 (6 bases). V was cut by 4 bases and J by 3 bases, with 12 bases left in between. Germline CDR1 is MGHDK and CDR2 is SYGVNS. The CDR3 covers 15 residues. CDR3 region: CASSGRGSDTGELFF. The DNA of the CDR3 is TGTGCCAGCAGTGGCAGGGGTTCGGACACCGGGGAGCTGTTTTTT.

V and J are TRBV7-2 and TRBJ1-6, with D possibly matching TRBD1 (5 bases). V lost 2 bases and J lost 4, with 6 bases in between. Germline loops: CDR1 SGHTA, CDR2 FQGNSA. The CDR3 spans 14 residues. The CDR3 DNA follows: TGTGCCAGCAGCTTAAGACAGTATAATTCACCCCTCCACTTT. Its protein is CASSLRQYNSPLHF.

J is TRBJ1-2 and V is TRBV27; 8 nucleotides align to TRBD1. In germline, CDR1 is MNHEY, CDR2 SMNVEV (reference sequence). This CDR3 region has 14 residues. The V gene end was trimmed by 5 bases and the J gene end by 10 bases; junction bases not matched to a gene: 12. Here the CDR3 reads CASSPRQGTSYYTF. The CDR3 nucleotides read TGTGCCAGCAGTCCAAGACAGGGGACTTCGTACTACACCTTC.